The clone carrying this T cell receptor beta chain has only a few counts. Its antigen remains unknown. This sample was included in a study of identical twins. Overall study findings and caveats: Modelling approaches yielded underestimates of out-of-frame TCR alpha sharing between monozygotic twins. The abundant beta clonotypes from cord blood had fewer insertions, and memory repertoires had none of this.

A universal primer site came from template switching; cDNA carried unique molecular identifiers. MiXCR, applied by TCRdb to the 5' RACE reads, yields one record per CDR3 protein. The sample includes some 1,700,000 distinct CDR3 sequences, roughly a third of them seen just once. All donors comprised healthy Caucasians. The ends were cut back, 1 base at V and 2 bases at J, with 9 bases in the middle. The CDR3 length is 15 residues. Germline values: CDR1 SGHDN, CDR2 FVKESK. The chain uses TRBV14 and TRBJ2-1; no clear D. The sample was cord blood. The TCR sequence derives from a newborn girl in good health. CDR3 loop: CASSQAYRPYNEQFF. CDR3 DNA sequence: TGTGCCAGCAGCCAAGCTTATAGGCCCTACAATGAGCAGTTCTTC. Supplemented by reference TRBV14 and TRBJ2-1, the full variable domain reads EAGVTQFPSHSVIEKGQTVTLRCDPISGHDNLYWYRRVMGKEIKFLLHFVKESKQDESGMPNNRFLAERTGGTYSTLKVQPAELEDSGVYFCASSQAYRPYNEQFFGPGTRLTVL.